This T cell receptor beta chain was sequenced for a study of intratumoral heterogeneity in liver cancer. Study-level information: Most patients were male, with a median age of around 60 years.

On this clone: Its antigen is as yet unknown.

Multiple geographically separated regions of the hepatocellular carcinoma nodule were sampled separately. CDR3 length: 12 residues. The germline V and J ends were trimmed by 0 bases and 4 bases, with 2 bases remaining between them. In germline, CDR1 is SEHNR, CDR2 FQNEAQ (reference sequence). Repertoires were generated with immunoSEQ multiplex PCR, while TCRdb's copy carries only in-frame clones and drops some. The repertoire has some 7,000 clones, under 60% of them found once; the top ten carry around 13%. Whole-study findings and limits: Between tumor regions of either patient, overall clonality differed insignificantly. Significantly more unique clonal expansions occurred in tumor region a than b.

The specimen was tumor tissue, collected before any cancer treatment. This rearrangement joins TRBV7-9 to TRBJ2-3; D call uncertain. The receptor's source is a man between 65 and 85 years old with hepatocellular carcinoma. The CDR3 protein is CASSLAADTQYF. In DNA form, the CDR3 reads TGTGCCAGCAGCTTAGCTGCAGATACGCAGTATTTT.